A selection of T cell receptor beta chains follows, all from one sample in a study of T cells in Graves' hyperthyroidism and ophthalmopathy. TCRdb re-analysed the multiplex PCR reads in MiXCR, keeping a single row per CDR3 protein. The profile covers 490,000 or so distinct CDR3 sequences, with over 35% appearing a single time and roughly 45% taken by the ten largest. Sequencing used peripheral blood or thyroid tissue (not recorded which). The receptor source for this set is an adult woman with Graves' disease, either hyperthyroidism or ophthalmopathy (not recorded which). The CDR3 runs from the conserved cysteine through the conserved F or W. A D gene is named only where the DNA matches it firmly. Size is omitted from some rows. Given values are once, few, many or a class for expanded clones.

j_call | v_call | d_call | clone_size | cdr3_aa | cdr3_nt
TRBJ2-7 | TRBV7-2 | TRBD1 | many | CASSSGTGPYEQYF | TGTGCCAGCAGCTCAGGGACAGGCCCTTACGAGCAGTACTTC
TRBJ2-7 | TRBV7-8 | NA | many | CASSQNRGLDEQYF | TGTGCCAGCAGCCAGAACAGGGGACTCGACGAGCAGTACTTC
TRBJ1-2 | TRBV29-1 | NA | NA | CSTGTYGYTF | TGCAGCACAGGCACCTATGGCTACACCTTC
TRBJ2-5 | TRBV7-8 | TRBD1 | NA | CASSESGGQDGTQYF | TGTGCCAGCAGCGAATCAGGGGGCCAAGATGGGACCCAGTACTTC
TRBJ2-7 | TRBV4-1 | NA | many | CASSQGTQGTYEQYF | TGCGCCAGCAGCCAAGGGACGCAGGGAACCTACGAGCAGTACTTC
TRBJ1-2 | TRBV7-9 | NA | many | CASSKDSLYGYTF | TGTGCCAGCAGCAAAGACAGCCTTTATGGCTACACCTTC
TRBJ2-5 | TRBV7-9 | NA | many | CASSLVGETQYF | TGTGCCAGCAGCTTAGTCGGGGAGACCCAGTACTTC
TRBJ2-5 | TRBV19 | TRBD1 | many | CASKVRTGQETQYF | TGTGCCAGTAAAGTTCGGACAGGCCAAGAGACCCAGTACTTC
TRBJ2-5 | TRBV20-1 | TRBD2 | NA | CSAKGASGTQYF | TGCAGTGCCAAAGGGGCTAGCGGGACCCAGTACTTC
TRBJ2-7 | TRBV7-9 | NA | many | CASSLGATSSYEQYF | TGTGCCAGCAGCTTAGGAGCAACAAGCTCCTACGAGCAGTACTTC
TRBJ1-1 | TRBV29-1 | NA | NA | CSRKMDTEAFF | TGTAGCAGAAAAATGGACACTGAAGCTTTCTTT
TRBJ1-6 | TRBV9 | NA | once | CASSPATGSYNSPLHF | TGTGCCAGCAGCCCCGCAACAGGGTCCTATAATTCACCCCTCCACTTT
TRBJ2-6 | TRBV29-1 | NA | NA | CSVAFGANVLTF | TGCAGCGTCGCGTTCGGGGCCAACGTCCTGACTTTC
TRBJ1-6 | TRBV24-1 | NA | few | CATSDTGTELHF | TGTGCCACCAGTGATACGGGGACGGAACTCCACTTT
TRBJ2-2 | TRBV10-3 | NA | NA | CASQGANTGELFF | TGTGCCTCACAGGGCGCGAACACCGGGGAGCTGTTTTTT
TRBJ2-7 | TRBV6-5 | TRBD1 | many | CASRDDRGGYEQYF | TGTGCCAGCAGGGACGACAGGGGCGGTTACGAGCAGTACTTC
TRBJ1-4 | TRBV20-1 | NA | NA | CSAEAGFGANEKLFF | TGCAGTGCCGAAGCGGGATTCGGGGCTAATGAAAAACTGTTTTTT
TRBJ2-6 | TRBV2 | NA | many | CASPRDSSGANVLTF | TGTGCCAGCCCGAGGGATTCCTCTGGGGCCAACGTCCTGACTTTC
TRBJ2-5 | TRBV13 | TRBD1 | NA | CASSFSTGGALETQYF | TGTGCCAGCAGCTTCTCGACAGGGGGCGCGCTGGAGACCCAGTACTTC
TRBJ2-7 | TRBV7-9 | TRBD2 | NA | CASSQVSSGRLTYEQYF | TGCGCCAGCAGCCAAGTTTCTAGCGGACGCTTAACCTACGAGCAGTACTTC
TRBJ1-2 | TRBV4-2 | NA | few | CASSQGRPQGLGNYGYTF | TGTGCCAGCAGCCAGGGTCGGCCACAGGGTCTGGGGAACTATGGCTACACCTTC
TRBJ2-2 | TRBV7-8 | NA | NA | CASSRNEGSNTGELFF | TGTGCCAGCAGCCGAAATGAGGGTTCAAACACCGGGGAGCTGTTTTTT
TRBJ2-2 | TRBV7-9 | NA | NA | CASSRGTQGTGELFF | TGTGCCAGCAGCCGGGGGACACAAGGGACCGGGGAGCTGTTTTTT
TRBJ2-3 | TRBV2 | NA | few | CASSGDESQYF | TGTGCCAGCAGCGGAGATGAGTCGCAGTATTTT
TRBJ2-5 | TRBV7-2 | NA | few | CASSPSGEETQYF | TGTGCCAGCAGCCCCTCAGGGGAGGAGACCCAGTACTTC
TRBJ2-5 | TRBV24-1 | TRBD2 | NA | CATSEPSGGSETQYF | TGTGCCACCAGTGAACCTAGCGGGGGTAGTGAGACCCAGTACTTC
TRBJ2-5 | TRBV7-6 | NA | NA | CASRDSQETQYF | TGTGCCAGCAGGGACAGCCAAGAGACCCAGTACTTC
TRBJ2-5 | TRBV5-1 | NA | NA | CASRFSVQETQYF | TGCGCCAGCAGATTTTCGGTGCAAGAGACCCAGTACTTC
TRBJ1-1 | TRBV12-3/TRBV12-4 | TRBD1 | once | CASSPTDRRNTEAFF | TGTGCCAGCAGTCCAACGGACAGGAGGAACACTGAAGCTTTCTTT
TRBJ1-1 | TRBV5-1 | TRBD1 | NA | CASSLTAGGLNEAFF | TGCGCCAGCAGCTTGACGGCAGGGGGCCTGAATGAAGCTTTCTTT
TRBJ1-2 | TRBV29-1 | TRBD1 | few | CSVWTGSNGYTF | TGCAGCGTTTGGACAGGGAGCAATGGCTACACCTTC
TRBJ2-7 | TRBV7-2 | NA | many | CASSPPVSYEQYF | TGTGCCAGCAGCCCCCCCGTCTCCTACGAGCAGTACTTC
TRBJ2-3 | TRBV29-1 | TRBD2 | NA | CSVEGGSTDTQYF | TGCAGCGTTGAGGGGGGGAGCACAGATACGCAGTATTTT
TRBJ2-5 | TRBV5-6 | NA | NA | CASSLGYGGVGQETQYF | TGTGCCAGCAGCTTGGGGTACGGCGGAGTGGGACAAGAGACCCAGTACTTC
TRBJ1-2 | TRBV2 | NA | many | CASSKDTEGNGYTF | TGTGCCAGCAGCAAGGACACCGAAGGAAATGGCTACACCTTC
TRBJ2-1 | TRBV24-1 | TRBD1 | NA | CATSDWPGQDNNEQFF | TGTGCCACCAGTGATTGGCCGGGACAGGATAACAATGAGCAGTTCTTC
TRBJ1-1 | TRBV10-3 | NA | NA | CAIGESRTSAQQNTEAFF | TGTGCCATCGGTGAGTCGAGGACCAGTGCGCAGCAGAACACCGAAGCTTTCTTT
TRBJ2-7 | TRBV2 | NA | NA | CASLGPPTYEQYF | TGTGCCAGCTTGGGTCCCCCTACCTACGAGCAGTACTTC
TRBJ1-1 | TRBV5-4 | NA | NA | CASSPTGTDNTEAFF | TGTGCCAGCAGTCCTACCGGGACGGACAACACTGAAGCTTTCTTT
TRBJ2-5 | TRBV7-2 | NA | NA | CASSIGQRVETQYF | TGTGCCAGCAGCATCGGACAGAGAGTGGAGACCCAGTACTTC
TRBJ1-2 | TRBV29-1 | NA | NA | CSVPGKNYGYTF | TGCAGCGTCCCCGGGAAGAACTATGGCTACACCTTC
TRBJ1-2 | TRBV7-9 | NA | NA | CASRDRTNYGYTF | TGTGCAAGCCGGGACCGAACTAACTATGGCTACACCTTC
TRBJ2-7 | TRBV20-1 | TRBD2 | NA | CSARDLLAGEKYF | TGCAGTGCTAGAGATCTGCTAGCGGGAGAGAAGTACTTC
TRBJ1-4 | TRBV20-1 | NA | many | CSAHSFTNEKLFF | TGCAGTGCTCACTCGTTCACTAATGAAAAACTGTTTTTT
TRBJ1-2 | TRBV20-1 | NA | many | CSARDRTSYGYTF | TGCAGTGCTAGAGATCGGACGAGCTATGGCTACACCTTC
TRBJ2-7 | TRBV14 | NA | NA | CASSQTTGYEQYF | TGTGCCAGCAGCCAAACCACAGGGTACGAGCAGTACTTC
TRBJ2-5 | TRBV7-8 | NA | many | CASSLPGQETQYF | TGTGCCAGCAGTTTACCGGGCCAAGAGACCCAGTACTTC
TRBJ2-7 | TRBV7-9 | TRBD1 | NA | CASSFTSSGQGLSYEQYF | TGTGCCAGCAGTTTTACTTCCTCGGGACAGGGGCTATCCTACGAGCAGTACTTC